This is a list of T cell receptor beta chains from one sample in a study of T cell repertoires in cytomegalovirus infection. TCRdb independently ran MiXCR on the reads; one entry per CDR3 protein. In the table there are hundreds of thousands of distinct CDR3 sequences, around a sixth of which are singletons. Material for sequencing was PBMCs. The receptors stem from a human donor in good health (CMV status not recorded). Some clones in this sample may be carry-over from other donors' samples. Each CDR3 is given with its conserved first and last residue. The D gene is left open where the match is weak. Size values are once, few and many counts, or a class for expanded clones, and some rows have none.

TRBJ2-7 | TRBV7-9 | TRBD1 | - | CASSFGTGTNEQYF | TGTGCCAGCAGCTTCGGGACAGGGACCAACGAGCAGTACTTC
TRBJ1-4 | TRBV5-8 | TRBD1 | once | CASSRTGFNEKLFF | TGTGCCAGCAGCCGGACAGGGTTTAATGAAAAACTGTTTTTT
TRBJ2-5 | TRBV6-1 | - | few | CASSTSYSGEETQYF | TGTGCCAGCAGTACTTCTTACAGCGGTGAAGAGACCCAGTACTTC
TRBJ2-3 | TRBV7-6 | - | many | CASSEDTPPDTQYF | TGTGCCAGCAGCGAAGACACTCCTCCAGATACGCAGTATTTT
TRBJ2-3 | TRBV7-2 | TRBD1 | many | CASSSRLQGAITTSTDTQYF | TGTGCCAGCAGCTCCCGGCTCCAGGGGGCCATAACCACTAGCACAGATACGCAGTATTTT
TRBJ2-3 | TRBV12-3/TRBV12-4 | - | few | CASSPGGGLTQYF | TGTGCCAGCAGTCCGGGCGGAGGTCTTACGCAGTATTTT
TRBJ2-1 | TRBV20-1 | - | - | CSASRGSYNEQFF | TGCAGTGCGTCGAGGGGTTCCTACAATGAGCAGTTCTTC
TRBJ1-5 | TRBV19 | - | - | CASREQGNQPQHF | TGTGCCAGTAGAGAACAGGGAAATCAGCCCCAGCATTTT
TRBJ2-4 | TRBV5-4 | TRBD2 | - | CASSTGTSGGVYIQYF | TGTGCCAGCAGCACCGGGACTAGCGGGGGAGTTTACATTCAGTACTTC
TRBJ2-7 | TRBV12-3/TRBV12-4 | TRBD1 | few | CASMGTAKYEQYF | TGTGCCAGCATGGGGACAGCGAAATACGAGCAGTACTTC
TRBJ2-1 | TRBV7-2 | - | many | CASSLGSTAYNEQFF | TGTGCCAGCAGCTTAGGCTCTACCGCCTACAATGAGCAGTTCTTC
TRBJ2-7 | TRBV7-9 | TRBD1 | few | CASSSQDLGQNYEQYF | TGTGCCAGCAGCTCCCAAGACTTGGGACAGAACTACGAGCAGTACTTC
TRBJ1-2 | TRBV7-2 | - | many | CASSSRGPYGYTF | TGTGCCAGCAGCTCTCGGGGTCCATATGGCTACACCTTC
TRBJ1-1 | TRBV19 | - | - | CASSIGGQKAFF | TGTGCCAGTAGTATAGGCGGACAGAAAGCTTTCTTT
TRBJ1-4 | TRBV12-3/TRBV12-4 | TRBD1 | - | CASSGWTGYGGGKLFF | TGTGCCAGCAGTGGGTGGACAGGATACGGGGGGGGAAAACTGTTTTTT
TRBJ2-3 | TRBV27 | - | many | CASSYGNTDTQYF | TGTGCCAGCAGTTACGGGAACACAGATACGCAGTATTTT
TRBJ2-2 | TRBV7-2 | TRBD2 | many | CASSTGLAANTGELFF | TGTGCCAGCAGCACTGGACTAGCGGCGAACACCGGGGAGCTGTTTTTT
TRBJ2-3 | TRBV19 | - | - | CASAPFHPLGSDTQYF | TGTGCCAGTGCTCCCTTTCACCCCTTGGGTTCAGATACGCAGTATTTT
TRBJ1-1 | TRBV5-1 | TRBD1 | - | CASSTGQGNTEALF | TGCGCCAGCAGCACCGGACAGGGGAACACTGAAGCTTTATTT
TRBJ2-3 | TRBV20-1 | - | few | CSARDGAGRLFTQYF | TGCAGTGCTAGAGATGGGGCAGGGCGTCTTTTCACGCAGTATTTT
TRBJ2-1 | TRBV10-3 | - | few | CAISESGGYEQFF | TGTGCCATCAGTGAGTCGGGGGGCTATGAGCAGTTCTTC
TRBJ2-6 | TRBV12-3/TRBV12-4 | TRBD1 | - | CASSRWTGSSGANVLTF | TGTGCCAGCAGTCGGTGGACAGGGAGCTCTGGGGCCAACGTCCTGACTTTC
TRBJ1-2 | TRBV2 | TRBD1 | - | CASSWDSPLGYTF | TGTGCCAGCAGTTGGGACAGCCCCCTCGGCTACACCTTC
TRBJ2-5 | TRBV7-8 | TRBD2 | many | CASSLATLAGVLEETQYF | TGTGCCAGCAGCTTAGCGACTCTAGCGGGGGTTCTGGAGGAGACCCAGTACTTC
TRBJ1-6 | TRBV25-1 | TRBD1 | - | CASSEFPGQGNSPLHF | TGTGCCAGCAGTGAATTCCCCGGACAGGGAAATTCACCCCTCCACTTT
TRBJ1-4 | TRBV12-3/TRBV12-4 | - | - | CASSGDGRKLFF | TGTGCCAGCAGCGGCGACGGCCGAAAACTGTTTTTT
TRBJ2-3 | TRBV7-2 | - | many | CASSLTDGGYYTQYF | TGTGCCAGCAGCTTAACGGACGGCGGGTATTATACGCAGTATTTT
TRBJ2-3 | TRBV11-1 | - | few | CASSPTNQVSGTDTQYF | TGTGCCAGCAGCCCTACGAATCAGGTATCGGGCACAGATACGCAGTATTTT
TRBJ1-1 | TRBV7-9 | - | - | CASSPSTVPRNTEAFF | TGTGCCAGCAGCCCATCGACAGTACCCAGGAACACTGAAGCTTTCTTT
TRBJ2-3 | TRBV20-1 | - | - | CSARPRLERVLDTQYF | TGCAGTGCTAGACCCAGACTAGAAAGGGTCCTGGATACGCAGTATTTT